A single sample is the source of the 10 T cell receptor beta chains below, sequenced in a study of cytomegalovirus exposure and HLA in healthy donors. PCR involved 60 Vbeta and 13 Jbeta primers. Generated by immunoSEQ multiplex PCR, the TCRdb table keeps only in-frame clones and is missing some. The sample table sets out 55,000 to 75,000 clones. Sequencing used PBMCs. The receptors stem from a woman in her 30s in good health and CMV-seronegative.

The chain has TRBV19 and TRBJ2-3, with 10 bases identical to TRBD1. Germline trimming cut 5 bases from V and 3 bases from J; bases unmatched to any gene: 5. The CDR3 extends over 15 amino acids. Germline CDR1 is LNHDA and CDR2 is SQIVND (reference sequence). CDR3 in DNA: TGTGCCAGTAGTTGGGGGACAGGGGTGACAGATACGCAGTATTTT. Translation: CASSWGTGVTDTQYF.

This chain uses TRBV5-6 with TRBJ1-5; tentatively, D is TRBD1 (6 bases). The CDR3 totals 16 residues. CDR1 SGHDT and CDR2 YYEEEE come from the germline V gene. V dropped 1 base and J dropped 2 bases, with 13 bases sitting between them. CDR3: CASSLTGRWGNQPQHF. The DNA for the CDR3 is TGTGCCAGCAGCTTGACAGGGAGATGGGGCAATCAGCCCCAGCATTTT.

This rearrangement joins TRBV25-1 to TRBJ1-1; D unresolved. This CDR3 has 11 residues. CDR1 and CDR2 (germline): MGHDK, SYGVNS. V was clipped by 4 bases and J by 5 bases, with 5 bases between them. Here the CDR3 reads CASSVRTEAFF. The DNA of the CDR3 is TGTGCCAGCAGTGTCCGGACTGAAGCTTTCTTT.

V and J are TRBV29-1 and TRBJ2-7; D uncertain. V was pared by 3 bases and J by 1 base, with 7 bases between. Germline V gives CDR1 SQVTM, CDR2 ANQGSEA. The CDR3 is 12 residues long. The CDR3 is CSVDGGSYEQYF. The CDR3 region has the DNA TGCAGCGTTGATGGCGGATCCTACGAGCAGTACTTC.

This chain connects TRBV5-4 to TRBJ2-6; tentative D call: TRBD2 (7 bases). CDR3 size: 15 residues. V dropped 7 bases and J dropped 2 bases, with 13 bases sitting between them. CDR1 is SGHNT and CDR2 is YYREEE in the germline V gene (reference sequence). The CDR3 loop is CASRRGATGANVLTF. The DNA of the CDR3 is TGTGCCAGCCGACGGGGGGCTACTGGGGCCAACGTCCTGACTTTC.

CDR3: CASSIPGGQNIQYF. The CDR3 nucleotides are TGTGCCAGTAGTATCCCGGGGGGCCAAAACATTCAGTACTTC. The chain uses TRBV19 and TRBJ2-4; possibly TRBD2 for D (7 bases). The length of the CDR3 is 14 residues. Trimming left V 3 bases short and J 5 bases short, with 11 bases between. CDR1 is LNHDA and CDR2 is SQIVND in the germline V gene (reference sequence). Based on the CDR3 plus reference TRBV19 and TRBJ2-4, the full variable domain is DGGITQSPKYLFRKEGQNVTLSCEQNLNHDAMYWYRQDPGQGLRLIYYSQIVNDFQKGDIAEGYSVSREKKESFPLTVTSAQKNPTAFYLCASSIPGGQNIQYFGAGTRLSVL.

The chain is built from TRBV27 and TRBJ1-1; 8 bases line up with TRBD1. The CDR3 is made up of 13 amino acids. After removal of 7 bases from V and 4 bases from J, the junction contained 5 bases not matched to a gene. Germline values: CDR1 MNHEY, CDR2 SMNVEV (reference sequence). CDR3 in DNA: TGTGCCAGCACCCTAGGACAGGGCACTGAAGCTTTCTTT. It specifies CASTLGQGTEAFF.

The chain combines TRBV7-2 with TRBJ2-7, with D maybe TRBD2 (5 bases). Germline CDR1 is SGHTA and CDR2 is FQGNSA. The V end lost 2 bases, the J end lost 1 base, and 12 bases lay between the germline ends. This CDR3 contains 15 residues. CDR3 DNA sequence: TGTGCCAGCAGCTTATCCCGAGGGCCGTCCTACGAGCAGTACTTC. This sequence encodes CASSLSRGPSYEQYF.

The rearrangement uses TRBV5-1 and TRBJ2-5; D perhaps matches TRBD2 (6 bases). The CDR3 has 15 residues. Per the germline V gene, CDR1 is SGHRS and CDR2 is YFSETQ. Between the trimmed V and J ends, which lost 7 bases and 7 bases, there was a span of 23 bases. The CDR3 sequence is CASFQRPDLGGTQYF. The CDR3, as DNA: TGCGCCAGCTTCCAGAGACCGGACCTGGGGGGGACCCAGTACTTC.

The CDR3 is CASSPHRGTDTQYF. CDR3 sequence (DNA): TGTGCCAGCAGCCCTCACAGGGGCACAGATACGCAGTATTTT. V usage is TRBV9 and J usage is TRBJ2-3; D may be TRBD1 (6 bases). V was pared by 4 bases and J by 1 base, with 10 bases between. The germline V gene encodes CDR1 SGDLS and CDR2 YYNGEE. This CDR3 has 14 amino acids.